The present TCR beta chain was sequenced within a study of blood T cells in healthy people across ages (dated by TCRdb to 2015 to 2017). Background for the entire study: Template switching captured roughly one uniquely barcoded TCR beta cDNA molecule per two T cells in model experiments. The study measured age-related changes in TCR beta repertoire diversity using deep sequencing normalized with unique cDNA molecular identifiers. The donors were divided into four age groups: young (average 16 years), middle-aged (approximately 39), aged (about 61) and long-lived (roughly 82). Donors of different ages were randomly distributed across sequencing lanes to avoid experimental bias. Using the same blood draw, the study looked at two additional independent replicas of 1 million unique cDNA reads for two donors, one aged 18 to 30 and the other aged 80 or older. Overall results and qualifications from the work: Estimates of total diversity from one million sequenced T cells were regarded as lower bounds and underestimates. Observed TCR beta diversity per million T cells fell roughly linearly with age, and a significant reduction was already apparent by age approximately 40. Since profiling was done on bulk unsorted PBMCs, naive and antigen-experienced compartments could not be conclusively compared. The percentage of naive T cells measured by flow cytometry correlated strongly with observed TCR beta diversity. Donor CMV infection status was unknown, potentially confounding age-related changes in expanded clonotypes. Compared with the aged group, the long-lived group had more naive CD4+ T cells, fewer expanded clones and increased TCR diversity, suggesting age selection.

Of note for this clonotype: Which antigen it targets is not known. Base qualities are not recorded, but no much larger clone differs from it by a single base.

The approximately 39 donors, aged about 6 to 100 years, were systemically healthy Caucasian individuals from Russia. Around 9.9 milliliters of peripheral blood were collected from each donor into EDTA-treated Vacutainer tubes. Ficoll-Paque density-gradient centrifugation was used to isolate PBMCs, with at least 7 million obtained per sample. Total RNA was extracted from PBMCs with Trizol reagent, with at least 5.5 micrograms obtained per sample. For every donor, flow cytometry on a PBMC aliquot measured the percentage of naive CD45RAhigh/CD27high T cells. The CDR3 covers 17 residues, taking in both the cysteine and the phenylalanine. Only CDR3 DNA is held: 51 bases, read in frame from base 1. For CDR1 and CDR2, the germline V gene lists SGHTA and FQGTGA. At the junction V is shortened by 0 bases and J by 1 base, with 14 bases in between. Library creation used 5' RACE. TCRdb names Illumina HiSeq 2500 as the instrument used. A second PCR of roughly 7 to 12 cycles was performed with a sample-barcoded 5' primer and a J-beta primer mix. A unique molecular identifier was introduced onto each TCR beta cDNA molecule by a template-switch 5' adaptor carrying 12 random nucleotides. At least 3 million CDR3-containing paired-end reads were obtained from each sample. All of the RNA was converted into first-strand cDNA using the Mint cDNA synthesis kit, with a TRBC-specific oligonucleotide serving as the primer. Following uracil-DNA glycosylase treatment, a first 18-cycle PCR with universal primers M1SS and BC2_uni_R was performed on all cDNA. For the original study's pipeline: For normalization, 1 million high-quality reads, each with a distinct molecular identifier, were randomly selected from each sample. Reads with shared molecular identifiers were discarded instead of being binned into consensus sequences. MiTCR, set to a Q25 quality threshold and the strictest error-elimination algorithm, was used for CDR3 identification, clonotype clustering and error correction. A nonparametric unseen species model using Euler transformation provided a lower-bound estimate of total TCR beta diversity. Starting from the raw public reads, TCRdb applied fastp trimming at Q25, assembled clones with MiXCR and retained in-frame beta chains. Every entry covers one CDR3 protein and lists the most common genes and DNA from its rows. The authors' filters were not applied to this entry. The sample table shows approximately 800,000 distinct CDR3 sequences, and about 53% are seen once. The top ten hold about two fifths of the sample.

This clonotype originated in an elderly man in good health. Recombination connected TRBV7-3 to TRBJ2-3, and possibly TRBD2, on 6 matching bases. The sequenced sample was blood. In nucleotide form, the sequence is TGTGCCAGCAGCTTAACCCCCCCGGGAGCGGGCACAGATACGCAGTATTTT. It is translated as CASSLTPPGAGTDTQYF.